This T cell receptor (beta chain) was retrieved from a study of T cells expressing NK-cell markers. Study summary: There were seven HCMV-seropositive donors and one seronegative donor among the eight sequenced.

Study findings and constraints: These clonotypes, the leaders elsewhere, also led the CD3+CD56-NKG2C+ fraction in a handful of donors.

TCRdb reprocessed the 5' RACE reads, keeping one entry per CDR3 protein, no DNA. The ten most abundant clones cover 7.3% of a sample with 400,000 to 500,000 distinct CDR3 sequences. Regarding this clonotype: Its antigen is currently unknown.

The sample comprised blood T cells: a sorted CD56 or NKG2C T cell subset, CD4+ or CD8+ T cells, or bulk PBMC T cells (not recorded which). The receptor comes from a woman between 18 and 70 years old in good health.

The CDR3 is CAWSYRVGETQYF. The chain carries TRBV30 and TRBJ2-5; the TCRdb call, TRBD1, lacks DNA for checking. Germline loops: CDR1 GTSNPN, CDR2 SVGIG (reference sequence). This CDR3 has 13 amino acids.